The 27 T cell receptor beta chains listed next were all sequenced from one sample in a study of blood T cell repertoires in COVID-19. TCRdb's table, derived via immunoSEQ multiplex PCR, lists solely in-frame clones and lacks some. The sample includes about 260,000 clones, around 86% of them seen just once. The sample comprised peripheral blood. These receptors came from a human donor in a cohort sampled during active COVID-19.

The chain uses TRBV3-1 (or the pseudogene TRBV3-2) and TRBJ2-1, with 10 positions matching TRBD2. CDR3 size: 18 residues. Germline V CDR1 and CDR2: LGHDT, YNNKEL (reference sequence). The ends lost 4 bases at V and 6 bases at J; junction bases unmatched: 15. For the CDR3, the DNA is TGTGCCAGCAGCCCGGGACTAGCGACCAGGGCGGGGATCAATGAGCAGTTCTTC. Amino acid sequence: CASSPGLATRAGINEQFF.

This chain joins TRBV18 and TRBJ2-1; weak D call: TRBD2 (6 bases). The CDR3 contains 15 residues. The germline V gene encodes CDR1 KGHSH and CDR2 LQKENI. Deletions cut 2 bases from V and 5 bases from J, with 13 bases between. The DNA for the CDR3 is TGTGCCAGCTCACCAGTAGCGGAGTCGGACAATGAGCAGTTCTTC. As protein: CASSPVAESDNEQFF.

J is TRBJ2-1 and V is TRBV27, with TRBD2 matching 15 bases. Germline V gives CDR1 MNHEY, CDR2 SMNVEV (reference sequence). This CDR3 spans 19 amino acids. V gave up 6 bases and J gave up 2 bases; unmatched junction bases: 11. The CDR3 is CASSPGLAGGPLTYNEQFF. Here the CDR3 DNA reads TGTGCCAGCAGCCCCGGACTAGCGGGAGGGCCACTTACCTACAATGAGCAGTTCTTC.

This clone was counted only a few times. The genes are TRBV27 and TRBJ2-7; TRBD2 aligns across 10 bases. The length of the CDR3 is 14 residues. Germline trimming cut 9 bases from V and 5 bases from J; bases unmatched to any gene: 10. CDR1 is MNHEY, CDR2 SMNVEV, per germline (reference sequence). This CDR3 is CASTPLAGAHEQYF. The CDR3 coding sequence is TGTGCCAGTACACCCCTAGCGGGAGCTCACGAGCAGTACTTC.

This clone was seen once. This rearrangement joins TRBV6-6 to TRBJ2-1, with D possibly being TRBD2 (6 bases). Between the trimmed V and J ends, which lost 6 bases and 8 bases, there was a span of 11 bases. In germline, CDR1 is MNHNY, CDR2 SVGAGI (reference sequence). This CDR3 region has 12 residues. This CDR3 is CASSVGTYEQFF. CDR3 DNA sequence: TGTGCCAGCAGCGTGGGGACTTATGAGCAGTTCTTC.

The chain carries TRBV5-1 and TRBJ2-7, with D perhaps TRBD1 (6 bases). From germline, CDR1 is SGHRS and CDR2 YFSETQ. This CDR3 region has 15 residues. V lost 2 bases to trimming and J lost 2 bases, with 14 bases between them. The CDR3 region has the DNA TGCGCCAGCAGCTTTGGGTCAGGGGACCCCTACGAGCAGTACTTC. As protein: CASSFGSGDPYEQYF.

Here the CDR3 reads CASSLRGRSERGPNTEAFF. CDR3 in DNA: TGTGCCAGCAGCTTAAGAGGGAGGAGTGAAAGGGGGCCGAACACTGAAGCTTTCTTT. This sequence joins TRBV7-9 and TRBJ1-1; TRBD1 matches 7 bases. The CDR3 covers 19 residues. CDR1 SEHNR and CDR2 FQNEAQ come from the germline V gene (reference sequence). The J segment lost 1 base and the V segment lost 2 bases, leaving 16 bases of the junction unmatched.

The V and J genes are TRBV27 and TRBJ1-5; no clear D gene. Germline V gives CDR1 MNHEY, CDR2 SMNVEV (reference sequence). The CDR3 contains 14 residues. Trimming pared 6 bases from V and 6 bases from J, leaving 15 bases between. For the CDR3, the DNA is TGTGCCAGCAGAAACAGTAAATCGGCTCAGCCCCAGCATTTT. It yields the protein CASRNSKSAQPQHF.

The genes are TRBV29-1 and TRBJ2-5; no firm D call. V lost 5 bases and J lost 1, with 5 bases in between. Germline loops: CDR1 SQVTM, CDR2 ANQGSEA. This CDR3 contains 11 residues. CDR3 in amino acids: CSVSLQETQYF. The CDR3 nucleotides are TGCAGCGTTTCTCTCCAAGAGACCCAGTACTTC.

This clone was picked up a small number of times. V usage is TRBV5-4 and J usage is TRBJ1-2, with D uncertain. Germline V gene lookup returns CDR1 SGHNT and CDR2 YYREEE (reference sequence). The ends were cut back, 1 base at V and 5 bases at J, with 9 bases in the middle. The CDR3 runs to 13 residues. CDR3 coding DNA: TGTGCCAGCAGCTTGCACGGAGAGTATGGCTACACCTTC. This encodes CASSLHGEYGYTF.

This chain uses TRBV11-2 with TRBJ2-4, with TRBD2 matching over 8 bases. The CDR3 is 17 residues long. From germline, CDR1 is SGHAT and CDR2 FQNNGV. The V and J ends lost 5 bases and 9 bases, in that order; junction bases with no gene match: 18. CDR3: CASSISGTRNPFSIQYF. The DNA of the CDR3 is TGTGCCAGCAGCATATCCGGGACTAGGAACCCCTTTTCCATTCAGTACTTC.

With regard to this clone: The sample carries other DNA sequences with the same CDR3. This CDR3 reads CASSLTSGGYEQYF. The CDR3 coding sequence is TGTGCCAGCAGCTTAACTAGCGGCGGCTACGAGCAGTACTTC. V and J are TRBV7-2 and TRBJ2-7, with 8 bases fitting TRBD2. From germline, CDR1 is SGHTA and CDR2 FQGNSA. The CDR3 totals 14 residues. V lost 2 bases to trimming and J lost 3 bases; unmatched junction nucleotides: 3.

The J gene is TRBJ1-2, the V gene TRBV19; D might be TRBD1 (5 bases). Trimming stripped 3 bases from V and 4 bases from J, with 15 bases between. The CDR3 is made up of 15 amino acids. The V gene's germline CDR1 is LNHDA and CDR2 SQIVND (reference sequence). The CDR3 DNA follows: TGTGCCAGTAGTATGGGCCTACGACAGACCTATGGCTACACCTTC. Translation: CASSMGLRQTYGYTF.

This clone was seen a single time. The CDR3, as DNA: TGTGCCAGCAGTTACGACAGGCCGAGCTCCTACAATGAGCAGTTCTTC. Encoded protein: CASSYDRPSSYNEQFF. The chain joins TRBV6-2 or TRBV6-3 to TRBJ2-1; tentatively, D is TRBD1 (6 bases). CDR1 is MNHEY and CDR2 is SVGEGT in the germline V gene. The CDR3 has 16 amino acids. Trimming took off 2 bases at V and 0 bases at J, with 11 bases between the two ends.

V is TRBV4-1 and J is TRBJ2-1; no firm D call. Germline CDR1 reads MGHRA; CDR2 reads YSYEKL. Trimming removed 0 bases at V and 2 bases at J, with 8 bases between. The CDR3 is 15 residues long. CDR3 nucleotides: TGCGCCAGCAGCCAAGATCTGGTAGCCTACAATGAGCAGTTCTTC. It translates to CASSQDLVAYNEQFF.

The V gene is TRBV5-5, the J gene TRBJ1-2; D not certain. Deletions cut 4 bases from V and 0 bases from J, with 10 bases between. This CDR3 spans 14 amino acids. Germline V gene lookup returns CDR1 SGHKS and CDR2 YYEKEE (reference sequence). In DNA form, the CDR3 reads TGTGCCAGCAGCCCCCTGGAGGCTAACTATGGCTACACCTTC. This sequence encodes CASSPLEANYGYTF.

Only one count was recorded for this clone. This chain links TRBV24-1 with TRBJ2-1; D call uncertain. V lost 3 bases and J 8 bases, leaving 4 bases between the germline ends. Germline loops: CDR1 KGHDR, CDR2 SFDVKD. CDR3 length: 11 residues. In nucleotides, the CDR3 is TGTGCCACCAGTGATGTATATGAGCAGTTCTTC. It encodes CATSDVYEQFF.

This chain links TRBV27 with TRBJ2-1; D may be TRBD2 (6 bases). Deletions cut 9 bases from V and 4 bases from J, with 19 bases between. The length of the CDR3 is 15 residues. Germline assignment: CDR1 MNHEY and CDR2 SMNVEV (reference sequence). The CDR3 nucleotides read TGTGCCAGTAGTCCGGGACTTCTATCATACAATGAGCAGTTCTTC. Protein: CASSPGLLSYNEQFF.

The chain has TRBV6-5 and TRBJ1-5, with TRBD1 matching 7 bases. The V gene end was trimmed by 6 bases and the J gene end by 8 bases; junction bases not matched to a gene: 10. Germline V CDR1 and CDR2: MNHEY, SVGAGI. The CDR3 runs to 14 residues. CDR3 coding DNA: TGTGCCAGCAGGGAGACAGGGCCGCTCGAGCCCCAGCATTTT. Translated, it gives CASRETGPLEPQHF.

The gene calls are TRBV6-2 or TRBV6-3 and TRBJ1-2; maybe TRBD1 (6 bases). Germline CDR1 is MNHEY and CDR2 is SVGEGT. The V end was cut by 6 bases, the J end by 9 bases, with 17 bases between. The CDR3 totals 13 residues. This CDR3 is CASSTWGPGSYTF. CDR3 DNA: TGTGCCAGCAGCACTTGGGGGCCCGGAAGCTACACCTTC.

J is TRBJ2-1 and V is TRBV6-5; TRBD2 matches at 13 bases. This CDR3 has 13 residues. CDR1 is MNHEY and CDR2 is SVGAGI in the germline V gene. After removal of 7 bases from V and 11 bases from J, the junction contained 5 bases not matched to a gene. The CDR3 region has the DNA TGTGCCAGCAATGGACTAGCGGGAGATAAGCAGTTCTTC. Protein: CASNGLAGDKQFF.

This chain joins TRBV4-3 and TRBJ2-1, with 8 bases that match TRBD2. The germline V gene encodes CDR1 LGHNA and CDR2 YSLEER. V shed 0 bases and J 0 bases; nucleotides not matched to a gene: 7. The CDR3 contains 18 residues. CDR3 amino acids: CASSQDRAGGPSYNEQFF. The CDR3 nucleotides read TGCGCCAGCAGCCAAGATCGGGCGGGAGGCCCCTCCTACAATGAGCAGTTCTTC.

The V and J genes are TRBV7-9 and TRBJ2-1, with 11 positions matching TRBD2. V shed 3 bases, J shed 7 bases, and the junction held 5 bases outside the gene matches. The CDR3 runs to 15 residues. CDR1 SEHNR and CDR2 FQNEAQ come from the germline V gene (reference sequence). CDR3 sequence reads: CASSLASGRRNEQFF. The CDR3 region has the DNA TGTGCCAGCAGCTTGGCTAGCGGGAGGAGGAATGAGCAGTTCTTC.

CDR3 loop: CASSQEVRGRRYEQYF. Written as DNA, the CDR3 is TGCGCCAGCAGCCAAGAGGTCAGGGGCAGGAGGTACGAGCAGTACTTC. The chain employs TRBV4-1 and TRBJ2-7; maybe TRBD1 (6 bases). Trimming removed 0 bases at V and 4 bases at J, with 16 bases between. The CDR3 has 16 residues. Germline V gene lookup returns CDR1 MGHRA and CDR2 YSYEKL.

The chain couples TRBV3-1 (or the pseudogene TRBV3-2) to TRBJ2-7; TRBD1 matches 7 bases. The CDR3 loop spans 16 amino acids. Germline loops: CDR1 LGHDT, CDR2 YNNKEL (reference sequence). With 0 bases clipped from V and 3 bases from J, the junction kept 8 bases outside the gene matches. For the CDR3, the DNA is TGTGCCAGCAGCCAAGAGACAGGGATCAGTATCTACGAGCAGTACTTC. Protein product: CASSQETGISIYEQYF.

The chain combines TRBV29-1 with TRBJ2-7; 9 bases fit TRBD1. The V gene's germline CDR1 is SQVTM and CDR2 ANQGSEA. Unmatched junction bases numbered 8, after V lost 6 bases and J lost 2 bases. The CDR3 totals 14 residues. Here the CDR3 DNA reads TGCAGCGTCCTCCGACAGGGGGGGACCTACGAGCAGTACTTC. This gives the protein CSVLRQGGTYEQYF.

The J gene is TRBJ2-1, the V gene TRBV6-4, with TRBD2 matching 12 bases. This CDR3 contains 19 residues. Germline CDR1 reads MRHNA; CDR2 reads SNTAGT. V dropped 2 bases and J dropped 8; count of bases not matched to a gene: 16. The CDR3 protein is CASSDQLRTSGNDYDEQFF. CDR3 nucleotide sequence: TGTGCCAGCAGTGACCAGTTAAGGACTAGCGGGAACGATTACGATGAGCAGTTCTTC.